Described below is a single TCR beta chain sequence and its context. Its antigen target is currently unknown. Base qualities are missing; no much larger clone stands one base away. Ophthalmopathy patients had moderately to severely active disease, Clinical Activity Score of at least 3, NOSPECS grade of at least 4, and disease duration under 3 months. Patients were excluded if they had other autoimmune diseases, uncontrolled infections, pregnancy or lactation. Diagnosis relied on clinical symptoms, serum thyroxine, TRAb, thyroid ultrasound and orbital computed tomography. PBMCs were isolated from 10 ml of fresh peripheral blood by Ficoll-Paque density gradient centrifugation. Total RNA was extracted using Trizol reagent, and RNA quality was checked on an Agilent 2100 Bioanalyzer. This specimen comes from a study of Graves' ophthalmopathy and Graves' hyperthyroidism (dated by TCRdb to 2017 to 2018). General notes on the study: Peripheral blood was collected at initial diagnosis, before any treatment. The study used signatures of the TCR beta repertoire to tell Graves' ophthalmopathy apart from Graves' hyperthyroidism and to predict which patients would progress to ophthalmopathy. In total, over 130 blood samples were TCR-sequenced: approximately 42 ophthalmopathy, over 70 hyperthyroidism and approximately 17 hyperthyroidism-to-ophthalmopathy patients. To explore V-J signatures that distinguish ophthalmopathy from hyperthyroidism, a discovery set of 100 patients was enrolled, made up of more than 40 with ophthalmopathy and some 56 with stable hyperthyroidism. An independent validation cohort was composed of some 18 hyperthyroidism patients and around 15 patients who later progressed from hyperthyroidism to ophthalmopathy. In more than five hyperthyroidism patients, the T-cell repertoires found in thyroid tissue were compared with those found in blood. Following sampling, methimazole starting at 30 mg daily was administered to hyperthyroidism patients, and high-dose intravenous methylprednisolone was administered to ophthalmopathy patients.

For repertoire sequencing, the TCR beta CDR3 regions were amplified from RNA transcripts. The first round of RT-PCR was done with HTBI primers and the Qiagen OneStep RT-PCR kit, and was followed by a second round of multiplex PCR, then size selection and purification. The libraries underwent paired-end sequencing with 100 bp reads on an Illumina HiSeq2000. Processing in the source paper ran as follows. SOAPnuke was used to process the reads, removing any read that contained adapters or uncalled bases, had a mean Phred below 15, or lacked an exact match to the constant primer or identifier. High-quality paired reads were merged with COPE v1.2.5. Each unique nucleotide sequence was defined as a clonotype, and clonotypes were aligned to IMGT TRB V, D and J references with MiTCR v1.1. The analysis was limited to V-J combinations with a frequency above 0.0001, which together covered just over 98% of the repertoires. A TCR clonal expansion and chaos score per V-J combination was defined as the ratio of F50 clonal expansion to chaos observed in the TCRdist matrix. Welch's t-statistics and random forest were used to reduce the features to 13 V-J combinations, which were then used as input to a naive Bayes classifier. The similarity between thyroid and blood repertoires was quantified using the Morisita-Horn index. TCRdb reanalyzed the raw reads on its own, using fastp at Q25 for trimming and MiXCR for clone calling, and kept in-frame beta chains. Each entry is one CDR3 protein sequence, shown with its most common DNA and genes. The V and J calls come from TCRdb's annotation, not from the publication. The sample includes around 670,000 distinct CDR3 sequences, with roughly two fifths observed a single time. The top ten hold roughly 45% of the sample.

CDR1 SQVTM and CDR2 ANQGSEA were looked up in the germline V gene. The CDR3 runs 16 residues from the cysteine to the phenylalanine. Only the CDR3 part of the read is kept: 48 bases, read in frame from the first base. The junction carries 22 bases between V and J, which are trimmed by 5 bases and 3 bases respectively. General findings and caveats noted by the study authors: Most expanded thyroid clonotypes with a frequency above 0.001 also appeared in blood, which suggests that blood repertoires may reflect the immune response in the thyroid. Sample size was not predetermined statistically, and investigators were not blinded to group allocation. In cross-validation, the 13-signature model distinguished ophthalmopathy from stable hyperthyroidism with just over 85% sensitivity and roughly 81% specificity, and in the test set the corresponding values were roughly 80% and 76%. In validation, the model predicted ophthalmopathy progression with over 60% sensitivity and roughly 78% specificity; roughly 12 predicted patients were CT-confirmed with GO in a median of approximately 6.2 months.

The sequenced material came from peripheral blood. Recombination joined TRBV29-1 with TRBJ1-1; the D gene is not confidently resolved. This clonotype originated in an adult man with Graves' ophthalmopathy. CDR3 protein: CSVRLAGGRWDTEAFF. The DNA reads as follows: TGCAGCGTTAGACTAGCGGGAGGCAGGTGGGACACTGAAGCTTTCTTT.